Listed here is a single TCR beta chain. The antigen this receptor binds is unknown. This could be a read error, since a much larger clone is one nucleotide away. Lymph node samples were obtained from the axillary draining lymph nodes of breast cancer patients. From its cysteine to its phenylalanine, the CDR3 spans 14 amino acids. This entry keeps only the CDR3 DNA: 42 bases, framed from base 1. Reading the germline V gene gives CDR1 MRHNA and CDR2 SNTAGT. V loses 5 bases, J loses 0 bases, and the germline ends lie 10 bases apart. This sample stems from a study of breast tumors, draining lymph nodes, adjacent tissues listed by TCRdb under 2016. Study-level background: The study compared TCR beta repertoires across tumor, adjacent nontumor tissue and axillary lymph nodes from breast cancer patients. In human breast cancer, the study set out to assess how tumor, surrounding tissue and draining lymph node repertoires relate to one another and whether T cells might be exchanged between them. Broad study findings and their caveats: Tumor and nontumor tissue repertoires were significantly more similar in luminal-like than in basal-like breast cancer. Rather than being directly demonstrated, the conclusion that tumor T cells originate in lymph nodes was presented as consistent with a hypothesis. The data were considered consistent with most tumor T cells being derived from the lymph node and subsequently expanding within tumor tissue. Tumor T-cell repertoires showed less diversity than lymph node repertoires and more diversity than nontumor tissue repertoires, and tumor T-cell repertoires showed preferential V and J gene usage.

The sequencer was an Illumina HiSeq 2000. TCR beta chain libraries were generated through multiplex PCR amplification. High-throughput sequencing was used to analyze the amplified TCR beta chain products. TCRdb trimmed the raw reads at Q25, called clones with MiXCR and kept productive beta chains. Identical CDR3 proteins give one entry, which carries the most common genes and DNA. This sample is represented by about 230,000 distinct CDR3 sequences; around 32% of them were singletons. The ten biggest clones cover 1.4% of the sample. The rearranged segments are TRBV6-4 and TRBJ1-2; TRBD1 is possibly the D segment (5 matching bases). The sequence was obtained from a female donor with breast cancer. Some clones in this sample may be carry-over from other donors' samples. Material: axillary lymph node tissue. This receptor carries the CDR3 CASSLKQANYGYTF. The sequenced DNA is TGTGCCAGCAGTCTTAAACAGGCTAACTATGGCTACACCTTC.